Below are 16 T cell receptor beta chains sequenced from a single sample in a study of T-cell memory formation after mild COVID-19. One entry per CDR3 protein, called by TCRdb with MiXCR from the 5' RACE reads. The table records hundreds of thousands of distinct CDR3 sequences, approximately 7.6% of them present only once. The sequenced sample was PBMCs or a T cell subset sorted from them (not recorded which). The receptors derive from a young man who had mild COVID-19 (a few samples of this study predate the infection). Cell type and time point are not known.

In this sample, this clonotype turned up many times. V and J are TRBV5-1 and TRBJ1-6; D possibly corresponds to TRBD1 (6 bases). Trimming stripped 4 bases from V and 5 bases from J, with 19 bases between. The germline gives CDR1 SGHRS, CDR2 YFSETQ. This CDR3 region has 17 residues. The CDR3 spells CASSERGTGQDNSPLHF. CDR3 coding DNA: TGCGCCAGCAGCGAGAGGGGTACAGGGCAAGATAATTCACCCCTCCACTTT.

This chain connects TRBV4-2 to TRBJ2-5; D possibly uses TRBD1 or TRBD2 (5 bases each). The CDR3 covers 16 residues. The germline V and J ends were trimmed by 1 base and 0 bases, with 12 bases remaining between them. CDR1 is LGHNA and CDR2 is YNFKEQ in the germline V gene. CDR3 sequence reads: CASSQGGGRDQETQYF. The CDR3 coding sequence is TGTGCCAGCAGCCAAGGGGGCGGGCGGGACCAAGAGACCCAGTACTTC.

DNA for the CDR3: TGCGCCAGCAGCTTGGCCTCATGGTCCTTCAGAGATGAGCAGTTCTTC. This encodes CASSLASWSFRDEQFF. The chain has TRBV5-1 and TRBJ2-1; D is uncertain. Per germline, CDR1 SGHRS and CDR2 YFSETQ. V was clipped by 0 bases and J by 8 bases, with 18 bases between them. CDR3 size: 16 residues.

This clonotype was seen a handful of times. The V call is TRBV27, the J call TRBJ1-6; a possible D gene is TRBD1 (5 bases). CDR1 is MNHEY, CDR2 SMNVEV, per germline (reference sequence). The CDR3 is 16 residues long. V lost 4 bases and J lost 7, with 17 bases in between. The CDR3 DNA is TGTGCCAGCAGTTCTCCCCCGGGAGGGACCAATTCACCCCTCCACTTT. This codes for CASSSPPGGTNSPLHF.

The chain is built from TRBV4-2 and TRBJ2-3, with 10 bases matching TRBD2. Trimming took 6 bases from V and 9 from J; bases not matched to a gene: 3. The CDR3 spans 12 residues. Germline CDR1 and CDR2: LGHNA and YNFKEQ. CDR3 in DNA: TGTGCCAGCAGTCGTAGCGGGGGGACGCAGTATTTT. Protein sequence: CASSRSGGTQYF.

At least ten counts were recorded for this clonotype. The V call is TRBV5-6, the J call TRBJ2-5, with a weak D call TRBD1 (5 bases). The germline V and J ends were trimmed by 1 base and 5 bases, with 12 bases remaining between them. CDR3 length: 14 residues. Germline CDR1 SGHDT, CDR2 YYEEEE. This CDR3 reads CASSLYYQGETQYF. The CDR3 DNA reads TGTGCCAGCAGCTTGTATTACCAGGGCGAGACCCAGTACTTC.

This clonotype has a count of ten or more. This chain connects TRBV7-9 to TRBJ2-5; D is perhaps TRBD2 (6 bases). CDR3 length equals 13 residues. Germline CDR1 reads SEHNR; CDR2 reads FQNEAQ (reference sequence). The V end was cut by 5 bases, the J end by 5 bases, with 12 bases between. CDR3 coding DNA: TGTGCCAGCAGCGTTGGCGGGGCCGAGACCCAGTACTTC. Translation gives CASSVGGAETQYF.

This rearrangement joins TRBV7-8 to TRBJ1-2; D may be TRBD1 (6 bases). V lost 2 bases and J 5 bases, leaving 12 bases between the germline ends. The CDR3 is 14 amino acids. Germline loops: CDR1 SGHVS, CDR2 FQNEAQ. The CDR3 sequence is CASSLQGPKYGYTF. In DNA, the CDR3 is TGTGCCAGCAGCTTACAGGGGCCCAAATATGGCTACACCTTC.

This clonotype was seen ten or more times. The rearrangement uses TRBV12-3 or TRBV12-4 and TRBJ2-3, with no clear D. V shed 3 bases and J shed 4 bases, with 5 bases lying between them. The CDR3 is 12 residues long. CDR3: CASSFFADTQYF. CDR3 nucleotide sequence: TGTGCCAGCAGTTTCTTCGCAGATACGCAGTATTTT.

This chain joins TRBV4-3 and TRBJ2-7; D gene ambiguous. Germline CDR1 and CDR2: LGHNA and YSLEER. This CDR3 region has 14 residues. Trimming left V 3 bases short and J 2 bases short, with 11 bases between. Here the CDR3 reads CASSQMVGTYEQYF. The CDR3 DNA reads TGCGCCAGCAGCCAGATGGTTGGGACCTACGAGCAGTACTTC.

This clonotype showed up just a few times. The chain employs TRBV20-1 and TRBJ2-5; D is tentatively TRBD1 or TRBD2 (6 bases each). CDR3 size: 15 residues. Trimming cost V 4 bases and J 5 bases, with 20 bases left between them. CDR1 DFQATT and CDR2 SNEGSKA come from the germline V gene (reference sequence). The DNA for the CDR3 is TGCAGTGCTAATCGAGGAGGGGGGCGAGGGGAGACCCAGTACTTC. Encoded protein: CSANRGGGRGETQYF.

This clonotype was seen a handful of times. The chain employs TRBV4-3 and TRBJ2-6; D might be TRBD1 or TRBD2, each matching 6 bases. The CDR3 length is 17 residues. The V gene's germline CDR1 is LGHNA and CDR2 YSLEER. The V and J ends lost 1 base and 4 bases respectively, with 14 bases between them. CDR3 nucleotide sequence: TGCGCCAGCAGCCAAGTGATCCGGGGGCCAGGGGCCAACGTCCTGACTTTC. This translates into CASSQVIRGPGANVLTF.

Many counts were recorded for this clonotype. J is TRBJ2-3 and V is TRBV5-1, with D unresolved. CDR1 is SGHRS and CDR2 is YFSETQ in the germline V gene. This CDR3 spans 14 amino acids. The V end lost 1 base, the J end lost 4 bases, and 10 bases lay between the germline ends. The CDR3 DNA follows: TGCGCCAGCAGCTTGTCGAGAAGCTCAGATACGCAGTATTTT. Its protein product is CASSLSRSSDTQYF.

This clonotype came up many times. The chain combines TRBV7-2 with TRBJ2-1; D possibly uses TRBD1 or TRBD2 (5 bases each). V lost 2 bases to trimming and J lost 7 bases, with 15 bases between them. CDR3 length equals 15 residues. The germline gives CDR1 SGHTA, CDR2 FQGNSA. Written as DNA, the CDR3 is TGTGCCAGCAGCTTAAGAGGGGCCCTTGGGAATGAGCAGTTCTTC. Its protein is CASSLRGALGNEQFF.

This clonotype was seen ten or more times. The V and J genes are TRBV10-3 and TRBJ1-6, with D possibly being TRBD1 (6 bases). Trimming stripped 4 bases from V and 8 bases from J, with 12 bases between. The length of the CDR3 is 14 residues. The germline V gene has CDR1 ENHRY and CDR2 SYGVKD. CDR3 sequence (DNA): TGTGCCATCAGTGCACAGGGCCCATATTCACCCCTCCACTTT. This sequence encodes CAISAQGPYSPLHF.

The chain couples TRBV18 to TRBJ1-5, with TRBD1 as a possible D gene (6 bases). CDR1 is KGHSH and CDR2 is LQKENI in the germline V gene. The V end was cut by 5 bases, the J end by 7 bases, with 15 bases between. The CDR3 totals 14 residues. The chain's CDR3 is CASSLTGGRQPQHF. CDR3 in DNA: TGTGCCAGCTCATTGACCGGGGGGCGGCAGCCCCAGCATTTT.